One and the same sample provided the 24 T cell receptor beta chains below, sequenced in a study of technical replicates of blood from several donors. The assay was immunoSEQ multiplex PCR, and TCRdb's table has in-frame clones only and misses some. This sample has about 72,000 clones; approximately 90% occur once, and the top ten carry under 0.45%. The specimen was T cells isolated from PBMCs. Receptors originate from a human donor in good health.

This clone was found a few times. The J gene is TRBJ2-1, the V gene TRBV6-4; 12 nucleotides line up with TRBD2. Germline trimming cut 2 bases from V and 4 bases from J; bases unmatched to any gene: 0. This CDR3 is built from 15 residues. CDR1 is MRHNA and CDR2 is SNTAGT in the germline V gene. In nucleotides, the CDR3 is TGTGCCAGCAGTGACGGGACTAGCGGGTACAATGAGCAGTTCTTC. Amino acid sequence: CASSDGTSGYNEQFF.

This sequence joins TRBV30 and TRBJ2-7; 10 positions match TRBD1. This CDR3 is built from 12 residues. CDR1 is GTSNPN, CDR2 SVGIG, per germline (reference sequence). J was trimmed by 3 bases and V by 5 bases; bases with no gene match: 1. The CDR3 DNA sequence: TGTGCCTGGCGGGACAGGGGCTACGAGCAGTACTTC. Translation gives CAWRDRGYEQYF.

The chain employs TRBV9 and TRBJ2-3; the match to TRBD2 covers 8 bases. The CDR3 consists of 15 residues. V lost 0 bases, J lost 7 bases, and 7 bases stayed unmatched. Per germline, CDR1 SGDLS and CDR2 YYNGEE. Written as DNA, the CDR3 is TGTGCCAGCAGCGTAGGGCTAGCGGGCTCATATACGCAGTATTTT. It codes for CASSVGLAGSYTQYF.

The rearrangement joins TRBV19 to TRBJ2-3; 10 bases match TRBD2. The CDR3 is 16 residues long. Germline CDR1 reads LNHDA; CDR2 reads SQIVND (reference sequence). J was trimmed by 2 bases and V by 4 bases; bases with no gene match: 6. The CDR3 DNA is TGTGCCAGTAGTAAATACAGCGGGAGGGCCACAGATACGCAGTATTTT. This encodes CASSKYSGRATDTQYF.

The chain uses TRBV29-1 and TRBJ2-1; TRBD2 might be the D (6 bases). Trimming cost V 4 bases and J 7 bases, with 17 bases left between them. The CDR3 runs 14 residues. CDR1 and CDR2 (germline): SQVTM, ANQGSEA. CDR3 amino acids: CSVGSGVSKNEQFF. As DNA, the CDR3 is TGCAGCGTTGGTTCGGGGGTCAGTAAGAATGAGCAGTTCTTC.

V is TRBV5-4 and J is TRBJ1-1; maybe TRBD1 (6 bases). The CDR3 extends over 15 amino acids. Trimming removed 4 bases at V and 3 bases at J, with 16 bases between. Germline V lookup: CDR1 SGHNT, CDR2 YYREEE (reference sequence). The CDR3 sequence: CASSPNPGHYTEAFF. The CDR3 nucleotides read TGTGCCAGCAGCCCCAACCCGGGACACTACACTGAAGCTTTCTTT.

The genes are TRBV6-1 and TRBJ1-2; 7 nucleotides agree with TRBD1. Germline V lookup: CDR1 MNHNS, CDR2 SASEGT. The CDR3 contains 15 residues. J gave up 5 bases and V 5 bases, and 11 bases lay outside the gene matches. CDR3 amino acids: CASSFRDSLVYGYTF. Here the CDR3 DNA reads TGTGCCAGCAGTTTCCGGGACAGCCTGGTTTATGGCTACACCTTC.

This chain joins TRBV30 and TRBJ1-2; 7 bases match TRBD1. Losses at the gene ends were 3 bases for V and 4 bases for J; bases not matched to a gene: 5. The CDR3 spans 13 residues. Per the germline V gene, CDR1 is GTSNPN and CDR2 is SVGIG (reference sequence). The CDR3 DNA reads TGTGCCTGGAGATGGACAGGAGCCTATGGCTACACCTTC. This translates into CAWRWTGAYGYTF.

The CDR3 sequence: CASSLGTYNYGYTF. The CDR3 region has the DNA TGTGCCAGCAGCCTCGGGACATATAACTATGGCTACACCTTC. This chain connects TRBV7-9 to TRBJ1-2; possibly TRBD1 for D (6 bases). Germline V gene data show CDR1 as SEHNR and CDR2 as FQNEAQ (reference sequence). The CDR3 spans 14 residues. V dropped 5 bases and J dropped 1 base, with 11 bases sitting between them.

The CDR3 reads CASSYMPGLSNTGELFF. The DNA of the CDR3 is TGTGCCAGCAGCTACATGCCGGGACTTTCGAACACCGGGGAGCTGTTTTTT. The chain carries TRBV5-4 and TRBJ2-2, with a possible D match to TRBD2 (6 bases). Germline V gene lookup returns CDR1 SGHNT and CDR2 YYREEE (reference sequence). This CDR3 is built from 17 residues. V lost 3 bases and J lost 0, with 15 bases in between.

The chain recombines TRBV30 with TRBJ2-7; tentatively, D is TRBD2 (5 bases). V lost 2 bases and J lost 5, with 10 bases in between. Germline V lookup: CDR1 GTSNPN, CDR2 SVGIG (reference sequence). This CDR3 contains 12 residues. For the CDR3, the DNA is TGTGCCTGGAGTCCTGCGGGTCACGAGCAGTACTTC. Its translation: CAWSPAGHEQYF.

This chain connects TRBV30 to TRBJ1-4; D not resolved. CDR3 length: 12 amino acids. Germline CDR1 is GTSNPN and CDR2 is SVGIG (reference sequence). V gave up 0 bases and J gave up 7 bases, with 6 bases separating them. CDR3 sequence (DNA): TGTGCCTGGAGTGTGGGAGGTGAAAAACTGTTTTTT. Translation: CAWSVGGEKLFF.

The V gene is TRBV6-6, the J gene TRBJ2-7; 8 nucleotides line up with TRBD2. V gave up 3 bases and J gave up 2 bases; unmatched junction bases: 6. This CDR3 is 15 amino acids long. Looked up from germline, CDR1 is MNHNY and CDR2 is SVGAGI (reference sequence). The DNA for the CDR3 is TGTGCCAGCAGTTATTCTAGCGGGCATACCTACGAGCAGTACTTC. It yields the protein CASSYSSGHTYEQYF.

Here the CDR3 reads CASSSRDRGLYEQYF. CDR3 nucleotide sequence: TGTGCCAGCAGTTCCCGGGACAGGGGGCTGTACGAGCAGTACTTC. The rearrangement uses TRBV27 and TRBJ2-7; 12 bases align to TRBD1. The CDR3 extends over 15 amino acids. After removal of 4 bases from V and 4 bases from J, the junction contained 5 bases not matched to a gene. Germline CDR1 reads MNHEY; CDR2 reads SMNVEV (reference sequence).

The DNA for the CDR3 is TGTGCCAGCAAACTAGGCTCCTACAATGAGCAGTTCTTC. Protein sequence: CASKLGSYNEQFF. The chain has TRBV2 and TRBJ2-1; weak D call: TRBD2 (5 bases). Germline V gene sequence: CDR1 SNHLY, CDR2 FYNNEI. The CDR3 spans 13 residues. Trimming removed 7 bases at V and 0 bases at J, with 7 bases between.

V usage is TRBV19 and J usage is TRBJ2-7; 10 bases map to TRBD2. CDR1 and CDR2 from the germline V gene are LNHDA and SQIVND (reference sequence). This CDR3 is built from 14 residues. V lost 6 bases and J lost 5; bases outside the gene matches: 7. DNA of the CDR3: TGTGCCAGTAGCCCCGGGACTAGCGCCCACGAGCAGTACTTC. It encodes CASSPGTSAHEQYF.

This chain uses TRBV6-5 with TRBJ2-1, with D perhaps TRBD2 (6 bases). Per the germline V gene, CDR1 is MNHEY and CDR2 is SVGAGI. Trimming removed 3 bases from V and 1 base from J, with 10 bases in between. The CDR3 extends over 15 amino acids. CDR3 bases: TGTGCCAGCAGTTATAACGGGGGATCCTACAATGAGCAGTTCTTC. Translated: CASSYNGGSYNEQFF.

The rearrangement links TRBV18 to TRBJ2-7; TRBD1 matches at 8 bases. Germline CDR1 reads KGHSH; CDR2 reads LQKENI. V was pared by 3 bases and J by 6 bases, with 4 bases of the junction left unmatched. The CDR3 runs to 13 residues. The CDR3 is CASSPGQDLEQYF. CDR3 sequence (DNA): TGTGCCAGCTCACCGGGACAGGACCTCGAGCAGTACTTC.

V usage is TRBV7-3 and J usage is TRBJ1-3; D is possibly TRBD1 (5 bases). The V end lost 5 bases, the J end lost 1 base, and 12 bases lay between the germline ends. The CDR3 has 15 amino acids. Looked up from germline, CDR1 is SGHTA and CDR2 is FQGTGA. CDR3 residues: CASSTQGGSGNTIYF. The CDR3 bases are TGTGCCAGCAGCACTCAGGGTGGATCTGGAAACACCATATATTTT.

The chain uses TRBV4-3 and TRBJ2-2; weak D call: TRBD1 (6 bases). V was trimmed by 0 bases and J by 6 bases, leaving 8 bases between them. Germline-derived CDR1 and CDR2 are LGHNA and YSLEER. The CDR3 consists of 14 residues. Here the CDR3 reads CASSQDRGPGELFF. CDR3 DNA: TGCGCCAGCAGCCAAGACAGGGGCCCCGGGGAGCTGTTTTTT.

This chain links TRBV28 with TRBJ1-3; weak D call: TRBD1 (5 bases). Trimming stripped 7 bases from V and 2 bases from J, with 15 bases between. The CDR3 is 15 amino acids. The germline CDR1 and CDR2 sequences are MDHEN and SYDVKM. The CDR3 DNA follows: TGTGCCAGCACAAGCGGGGGGAAAGCTGGAAACACCATATATTTT. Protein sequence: CASTSGGKAGNTIYF.

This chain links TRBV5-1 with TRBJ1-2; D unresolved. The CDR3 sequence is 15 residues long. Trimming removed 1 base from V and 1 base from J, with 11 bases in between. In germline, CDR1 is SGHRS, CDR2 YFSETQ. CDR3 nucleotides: TGCGCCAGCAGCTTGAACGGCGGCATTAACTATGGCTACACCTTC. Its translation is CASSLNGGINYGYTF.

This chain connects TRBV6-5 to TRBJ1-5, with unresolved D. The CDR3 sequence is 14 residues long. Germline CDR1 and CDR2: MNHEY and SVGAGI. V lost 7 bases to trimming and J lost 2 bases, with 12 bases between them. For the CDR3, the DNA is TGTGCCAGCACCCAAGGGAGGGGCAATCAGCCCCAGCATTTT. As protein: CASTQGRGNQPQHF.

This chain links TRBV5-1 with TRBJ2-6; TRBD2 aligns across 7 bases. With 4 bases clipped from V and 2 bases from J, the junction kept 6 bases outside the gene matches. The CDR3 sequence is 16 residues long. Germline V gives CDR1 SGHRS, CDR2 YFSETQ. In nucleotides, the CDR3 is TGCGCCAGCAGCCCGCCGGGGGGACCTGGGGCCAACGTCCTGACTTTC. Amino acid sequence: CASSPPGGPGANVLTF.